Presented here are 8 T cell receptor beta chains from one specimen sequenced in a study of T cell responses to AZD1222 COVID-19 vaccine. TCRdb's copy holds only in-frame clones and misses some; the assay was immunoSEQ multiplex PCR. The table lists tens of thousands of clones, approximately 83% of them singletons. The sample was peripheral blood, taken 28 days after the second AZD1222 dose. The receptors stem from an adult who received the AZD1222 COVID-19 vaccine.

The chain recombines TRBV2 with TRBJ1-4; D remains ambiguous. V dropped 1 base and J dropped 8 bases, with 11 bases sitting between them. Germline V CDR1 and CDR2: SNHLY, FYNNEI. There are 14 residues in the CDR3. The CDR3 coding sequence is TGTGCCAGCAGTGAAGGTCGACTCGGAGAAAAACTGTTTTTT. Its translation: CASSEGRLGEKLFF.

V gene TRBV9 combines with J gene TRBJ1-5; possibly TRBD1 for D (5 bases). Trimming removed 0 bases from V and 5 bases from J, with 15 bases in between. CDR1 and CDR2 from the germline V gene are SGDLS and YYNGEE. This CDR3 has 16 residues. Here the CDR3 DNA reads TGTGCCAGCAGCGTAGGAGTCGGGGGATTCGATCAGCCCCAGCATTTT. Encoded protein: CASSVGVGGFDQPQHF.

This chain joins TRBV2 and TRBJ1-2; possibly TRBD1 for D (5 bases). CDR1 and CDR2 (germline): SNHLY, FYNNEI. The ends were cut back, 5 bases at V and 7 bases at J, with 14 bases in the middle. The CDR3 has 13 amino acids. CDR3 loop: CASSPGTRSGYTF. DNA of the CDR3: TGTGCCAGCAGTCCCGGGACCAGGAGTGGCTACACCTTC.

The chain has TRBV15 and TRBJ2-1; TRBD1 matches at 10 bases. CDR1 and CDR2 (germline): LNHNV, YYDKDF (reference sequence). There are 15 residues in the CDR3. Unmatched junction bases numbered 0, after V lost 1 base and J lost 3 bases. The CDR3 here is CATSRGTGGYNEQFF. CDR3 in DNA: TGTGCCACCAGCAGAGGGACAGGGGGCTACAATGAGCAGTTCTTC.

The chain employs TRBV18 and TRBJ1-4, with a tentative D call TRBD1 (6 bases). The V gene lost 4 bases and the J gene lost 10 bases, with 19 bases spanning the gap. From germline, CDR1 is KGHSH and CDR2 LQKENI. The CDR3 extends over 15 amino acids. CDR3 region: CASSRDNAGGGKLFF. CDR3 nucleotides: TGTGCCAGCTCACGGGACAATGCGGGAGGAGGAAAACTGTTTTTT.

In its sample, this clone was seen once. The rearrangement joins TRBV2 to TRBJ2-2; D is possibly TRBD1 (5 bases). This CDR3 has 14 amino acids. Germline V lookup: CDR1 SNHLY, CDR2 FYNNEI. The V gene lost 5 bases and the J gene lost 2 bases, with 9 bases spanning the gap. The CDR3 sequence: CASSQTVNTGELFF. In nucleotides, the CDR3 is TGTGCCAGCAGTCAGACAGTCAACACCGGGGAGCTGTTTTTT.

This clone was observed a few times. The DNA for the CDR3 is TGTGCCACCAGCAGAGACCCAGGGACGAATTCACCCCTCCACTTT. Translated, it gives CATSRDPGTNSPLHF. The chain combines TRBV15 with TRBJ1-6, with TRBD1 as a possible D gene (5 bases). The ends were cut back, 0 bases at V and 7 bases at J, with 10 bases in the middle. The CDR3 runs 15 residues. CDR1 is LNHNV, CDR2 YYDKDF, per germline (reference sequence).

This clone is labeled as medium-sized. The rearrangement uses TRBV10-1 and TRBJ1-4; possibly TRBD1 for D (6 bases). Germline V gene lookup returns CDR1 WNHNN and CDR2 SYGVQD (reference sequence). Trimming took 6 bases from V and 8 from J, leaving 16 bases between them. The CDR3 spans 14 residues. The CDR3 DNA reads TGCGCCAGCAGCACTGACAGGATGGGAGAAAAACTGTTTTTT. Its translation is CASSTDRMGEKLFF.